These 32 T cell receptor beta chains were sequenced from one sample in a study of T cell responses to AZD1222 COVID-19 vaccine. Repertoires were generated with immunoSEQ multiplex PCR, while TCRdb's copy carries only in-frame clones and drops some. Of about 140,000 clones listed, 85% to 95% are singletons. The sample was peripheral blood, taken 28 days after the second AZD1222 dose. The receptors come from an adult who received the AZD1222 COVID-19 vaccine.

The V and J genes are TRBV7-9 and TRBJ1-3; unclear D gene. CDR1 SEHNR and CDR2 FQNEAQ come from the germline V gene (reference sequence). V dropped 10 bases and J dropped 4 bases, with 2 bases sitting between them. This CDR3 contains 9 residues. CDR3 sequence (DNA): TGTGCCACCGGAAACACCATATATTTT. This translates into CATGNTIYF. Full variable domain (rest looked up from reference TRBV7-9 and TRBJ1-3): DTGVSQNPRHKITKRGQNVTFRCDPISEHNRLYWYRQTLGQGPEFLTYFQNEAQLEKSRLLSDRFSAERPKGSFSTLEIQRTEQGDSAMYLCATGNTIYFGEGSWLTVV.

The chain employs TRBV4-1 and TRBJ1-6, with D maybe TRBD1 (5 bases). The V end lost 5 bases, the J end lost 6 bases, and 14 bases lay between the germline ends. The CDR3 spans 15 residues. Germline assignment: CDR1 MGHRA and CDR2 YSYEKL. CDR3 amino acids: CASSETGYFNSPLHF. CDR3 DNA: TGCGCCAGCAGCGAAACAGGTTACTTTAATTCACCCCTCCACTTT.

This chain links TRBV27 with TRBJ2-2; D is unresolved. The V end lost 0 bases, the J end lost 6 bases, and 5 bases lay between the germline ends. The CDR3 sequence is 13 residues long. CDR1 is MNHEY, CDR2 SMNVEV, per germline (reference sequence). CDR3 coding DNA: TGTGCCAGCAGTTTATCACCTTCCGGGGAGCTGTTTTTT. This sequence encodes CASSLSPSGELFF.

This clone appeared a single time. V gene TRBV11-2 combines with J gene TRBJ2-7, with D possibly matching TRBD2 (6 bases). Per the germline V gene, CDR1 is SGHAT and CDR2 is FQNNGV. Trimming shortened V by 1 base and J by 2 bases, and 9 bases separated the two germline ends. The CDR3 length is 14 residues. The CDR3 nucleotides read TGTGCCAGCAGCTTAGGACTAGGGACCTACGAGCAGTACTTC. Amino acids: CASSLGLGTYEQYF.

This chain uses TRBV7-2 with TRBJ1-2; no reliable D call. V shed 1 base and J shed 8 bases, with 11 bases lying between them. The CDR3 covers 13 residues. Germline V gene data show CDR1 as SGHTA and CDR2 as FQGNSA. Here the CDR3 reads CASSLGLELGYTF. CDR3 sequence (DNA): TGTGCCAGCAGCTTAGGGCTTGAGCTGGGCTACACCTTC.

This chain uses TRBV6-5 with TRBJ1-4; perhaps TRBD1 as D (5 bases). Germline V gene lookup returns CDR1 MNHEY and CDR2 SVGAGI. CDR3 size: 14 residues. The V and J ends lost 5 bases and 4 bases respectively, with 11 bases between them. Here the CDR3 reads CASSLRANNEKLFF. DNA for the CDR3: TGTGCCAGCAGTCTCAGGGCAAATAATGAAAAACTGTTTTTT.

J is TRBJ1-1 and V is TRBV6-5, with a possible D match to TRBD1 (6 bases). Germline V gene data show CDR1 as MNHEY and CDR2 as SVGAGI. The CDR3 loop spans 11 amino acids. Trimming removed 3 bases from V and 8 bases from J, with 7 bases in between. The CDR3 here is CASSYDREAFF. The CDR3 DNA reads TGTGCCAGCAGTTATGACAGGGAAGCTTTCTTT.

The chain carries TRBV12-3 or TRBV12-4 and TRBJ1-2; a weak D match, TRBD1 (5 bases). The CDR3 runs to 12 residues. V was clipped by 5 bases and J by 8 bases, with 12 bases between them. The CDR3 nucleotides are TGTGCCAGCAGTCTACAGGCGCCAGGCTACACCTTC. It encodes CASSLQAPGYTF.

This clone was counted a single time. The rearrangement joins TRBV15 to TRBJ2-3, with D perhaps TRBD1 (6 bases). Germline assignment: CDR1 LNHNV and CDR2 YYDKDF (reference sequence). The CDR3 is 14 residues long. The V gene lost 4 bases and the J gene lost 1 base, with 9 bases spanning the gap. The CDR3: CATSNPGGTDTQYF. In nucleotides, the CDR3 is TGTGCCACCAGCAACCCAGGGGGCACAGATACGCAGTATTTT.

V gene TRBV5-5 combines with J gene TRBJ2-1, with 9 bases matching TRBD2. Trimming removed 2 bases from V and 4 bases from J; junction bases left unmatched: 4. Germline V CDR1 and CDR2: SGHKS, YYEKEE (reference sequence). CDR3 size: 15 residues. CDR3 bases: TGTGCCAGCAGCTTAAACAGCGGGAGGTACAATGAGCAGTTCTTC. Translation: CASSLNSGRYNEQFF.

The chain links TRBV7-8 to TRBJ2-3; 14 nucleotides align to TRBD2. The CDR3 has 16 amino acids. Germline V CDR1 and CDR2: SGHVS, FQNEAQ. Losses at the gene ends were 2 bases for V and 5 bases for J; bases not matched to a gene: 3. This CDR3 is CASSLWGTSGGDTQYF. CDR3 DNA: TGTGCCAGCAGCTTATGGGGGACTAGCGGGGGAGATACGCAGTATTTT.

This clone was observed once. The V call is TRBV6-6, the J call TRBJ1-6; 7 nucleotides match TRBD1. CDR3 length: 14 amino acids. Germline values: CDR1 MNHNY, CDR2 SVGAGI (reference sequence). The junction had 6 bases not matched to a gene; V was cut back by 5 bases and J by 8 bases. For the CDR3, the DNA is TGTGCCAGCAGTCCGGGACAGACATATTCACCCCTCCACTTT. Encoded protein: CASSPGQTYSPLHF.

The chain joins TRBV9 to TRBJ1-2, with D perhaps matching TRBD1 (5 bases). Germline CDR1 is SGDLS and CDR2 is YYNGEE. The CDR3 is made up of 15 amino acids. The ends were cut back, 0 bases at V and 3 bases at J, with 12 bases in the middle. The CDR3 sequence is CASSVASQTDYGYTF. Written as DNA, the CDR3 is TGTGCCAGCAGCGTAGCTAGCCAGACAGACTATGGCTACACCTTC.

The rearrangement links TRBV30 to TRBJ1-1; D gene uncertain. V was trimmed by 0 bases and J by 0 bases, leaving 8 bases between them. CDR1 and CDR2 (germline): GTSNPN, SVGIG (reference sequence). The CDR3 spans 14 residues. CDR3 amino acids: CAWSVFVLNTEAFF. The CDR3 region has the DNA TGTGCCTGGAGTGTATTTGTCCTGAACACTGAAGCTTTCTTT.

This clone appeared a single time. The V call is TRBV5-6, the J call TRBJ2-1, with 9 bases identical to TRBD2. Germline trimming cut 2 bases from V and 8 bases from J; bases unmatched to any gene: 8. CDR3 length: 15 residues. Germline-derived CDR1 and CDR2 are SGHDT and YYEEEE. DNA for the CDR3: TGTGCCAGCAGCTTCGGGCTAGCGGGGTCCGATGAGCAGTTCTTC. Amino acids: CASSFGLAGSDEQFF.

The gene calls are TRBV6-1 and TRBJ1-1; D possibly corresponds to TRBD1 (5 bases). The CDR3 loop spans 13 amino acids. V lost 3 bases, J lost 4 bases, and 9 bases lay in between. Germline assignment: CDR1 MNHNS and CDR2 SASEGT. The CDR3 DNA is TGTGCCAGCAGTGACACAGGTGTCACTGAAGCTTTCTTT. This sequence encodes CASSDTGVTEAFF.

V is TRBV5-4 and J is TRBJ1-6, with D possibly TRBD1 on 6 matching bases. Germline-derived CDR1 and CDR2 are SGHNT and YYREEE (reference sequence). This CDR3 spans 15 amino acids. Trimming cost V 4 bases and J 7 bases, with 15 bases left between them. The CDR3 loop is CASSVDSIRNSPLHF. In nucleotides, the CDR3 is TGTGCCAGCAGCGTGGACAGCATTCGGAATTCACCCCTCCACTTT.

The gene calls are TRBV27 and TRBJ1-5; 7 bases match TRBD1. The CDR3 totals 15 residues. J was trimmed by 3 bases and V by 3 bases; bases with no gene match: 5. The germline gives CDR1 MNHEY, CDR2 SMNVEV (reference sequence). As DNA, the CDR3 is TGTGCCAGCAGTTTTACAGGGGAGTACAATCAGCCCCAGCATTTT. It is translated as CASSFTGEYNQPQHF.

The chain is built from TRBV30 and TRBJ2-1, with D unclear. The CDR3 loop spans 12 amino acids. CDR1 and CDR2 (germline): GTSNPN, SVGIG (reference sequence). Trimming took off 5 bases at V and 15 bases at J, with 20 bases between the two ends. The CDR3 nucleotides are TGTGCCTGGGGTCGTACAGTGCCTTGGGTGTTCTTC. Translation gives CAWGRTVPWVFF. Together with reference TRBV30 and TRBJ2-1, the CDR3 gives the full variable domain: SQTIHQWPATLVQPVGSPLSLECTVEGTSNPNLYWYRQAAGRGLQLLFYSVGIGQISSEVPQNLSASRPQDRQFILSSKKLLLSDSGFYLCAWGRTVPWVFFGPGTRLTVL.

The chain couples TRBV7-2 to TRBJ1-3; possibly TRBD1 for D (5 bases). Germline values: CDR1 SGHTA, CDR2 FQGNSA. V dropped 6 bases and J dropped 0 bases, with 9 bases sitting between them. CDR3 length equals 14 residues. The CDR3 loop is CASRPTGSGNTIYF. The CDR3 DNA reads TGTGCCAGCAGACCCACAGGCTCTGGAAACACCATATATTTT.

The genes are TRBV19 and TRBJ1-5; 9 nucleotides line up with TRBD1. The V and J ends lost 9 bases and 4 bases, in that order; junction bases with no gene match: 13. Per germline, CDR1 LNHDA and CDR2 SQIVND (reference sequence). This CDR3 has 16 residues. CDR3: CASLAPGTGINQPQHF. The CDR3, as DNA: TGTGCCAGCTTAGCGCCCGGGACAGGGATAAATCAGCCCCAGCATTTT.

CDR3 loop: CASSSAGTGSDEQYF. The CDR3 DNA follows: TGTGCCAGCAGCTCAGCCGGGACCGGGTCGGACGAGCAGTACTTC. The rearrangement links TRBV11-1 to TRBJ2-7; D assignment may be TRBD1 or TRBD2 (5 bases each). The length of the CDR3 is 15 residues. Germline assignment: CDR1 SGHAT and CDR2 FQDESV (reference sequence). The V gene lost 4 bases and the J gene lost 5 bases, with 18 bases spanning the gap.

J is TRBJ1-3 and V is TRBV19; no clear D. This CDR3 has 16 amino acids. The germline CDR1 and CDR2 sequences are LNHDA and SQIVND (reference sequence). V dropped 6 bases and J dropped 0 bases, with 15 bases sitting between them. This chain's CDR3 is CASRAAGSSSGNTIYF. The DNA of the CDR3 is TGTGCCAGTAGAGCCGCCGGCAGTAGCTCTGGAAACACCATATATTTT. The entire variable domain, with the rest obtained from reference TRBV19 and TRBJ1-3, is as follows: DGGITQSPKYLFRKEGQNVTLSCEQNLNHDAMYWYRQDPGQGLRLIYYSQIVNDFQKGDIAEGYSVSREKKESFPLTVTSAQKNPTAFYLCASRAAGSSSGNTIYFGEGSWLTVV.

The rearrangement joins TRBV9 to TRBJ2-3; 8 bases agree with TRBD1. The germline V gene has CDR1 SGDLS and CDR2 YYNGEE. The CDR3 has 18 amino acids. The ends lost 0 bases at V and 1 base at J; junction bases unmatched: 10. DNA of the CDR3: TGTGCCAGCAGCGTAGAGGCAGGGGGCGAATGGGGCACAGATACGCAGTATTTT. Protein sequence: CASSVEAGGEWGTDTQYF.

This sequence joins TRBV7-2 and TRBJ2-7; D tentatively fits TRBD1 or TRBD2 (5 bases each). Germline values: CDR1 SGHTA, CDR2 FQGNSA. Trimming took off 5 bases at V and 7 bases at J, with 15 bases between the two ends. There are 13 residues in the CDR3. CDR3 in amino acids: CASSRYPGREQYF. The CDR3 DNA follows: TGTGCCAGCAGCCGTTACCCGGGGCGGGAGCAGTACTTC.

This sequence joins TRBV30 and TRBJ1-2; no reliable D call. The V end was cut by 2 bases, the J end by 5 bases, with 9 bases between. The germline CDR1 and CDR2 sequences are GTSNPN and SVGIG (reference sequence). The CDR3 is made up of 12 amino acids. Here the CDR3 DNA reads TGTGCCTGGAGTACCGAGGGATATGGCTACACCTTC. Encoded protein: CAWSTEGYGYTF.

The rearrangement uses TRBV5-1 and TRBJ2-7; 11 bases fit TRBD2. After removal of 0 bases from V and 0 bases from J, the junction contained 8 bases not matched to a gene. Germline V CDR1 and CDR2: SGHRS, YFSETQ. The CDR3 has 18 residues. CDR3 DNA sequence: TGCGCCAGCAGCTTGGCCCCTAGCGGGGGGACCAGCTCCTACGAGCAGTACTTC. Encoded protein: CASSLAPSGGTSSYEQYF.

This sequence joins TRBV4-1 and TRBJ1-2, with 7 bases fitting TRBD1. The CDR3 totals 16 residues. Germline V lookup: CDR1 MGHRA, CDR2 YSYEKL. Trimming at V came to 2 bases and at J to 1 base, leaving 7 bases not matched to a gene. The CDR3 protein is CASSQWDREFNYGYTF. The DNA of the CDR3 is TGCGCCAGCAGCCAATGGGACAGAGAATTTAACTATGGCTACACCTTC.

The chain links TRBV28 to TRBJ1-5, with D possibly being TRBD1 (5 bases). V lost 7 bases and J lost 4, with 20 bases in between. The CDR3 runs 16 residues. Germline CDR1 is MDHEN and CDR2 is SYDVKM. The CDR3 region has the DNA TGTGCCAGCACCACCCCCCAGGGTTCTCGGAATCAGCCCCAGCATTTT. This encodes CASTTPQGSRNQPQHF. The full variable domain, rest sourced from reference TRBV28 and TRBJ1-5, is DVKVTQSSRYLVKRTGEKVFLECVQDMDHENMFWYRQDPGLGLRLIYFSYDVKMKEKGDIPEGYSVSREKKERFSLILESASTNQTSMYLCASTTPQGSRNQPQHFGDGTRLSIL.

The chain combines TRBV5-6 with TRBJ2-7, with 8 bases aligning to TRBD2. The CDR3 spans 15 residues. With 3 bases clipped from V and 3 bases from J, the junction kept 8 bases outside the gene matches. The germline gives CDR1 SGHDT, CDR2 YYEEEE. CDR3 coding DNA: TGTGCCAGCAGCTACGGGACTAGACCCCTCTACGAGCAGTACTTC. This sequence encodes CASSYGTRPLYEQYF.

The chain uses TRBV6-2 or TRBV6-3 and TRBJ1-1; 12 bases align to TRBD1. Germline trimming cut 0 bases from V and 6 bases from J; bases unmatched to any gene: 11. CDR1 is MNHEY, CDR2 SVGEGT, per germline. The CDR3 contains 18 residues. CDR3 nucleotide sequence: TGTGCCAGCAGTTACTCAGGGGACAGGGGGCGACGGAGGGCTGAAGCTTTCTTT. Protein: CASSYSGDRGRRRAEAFF.

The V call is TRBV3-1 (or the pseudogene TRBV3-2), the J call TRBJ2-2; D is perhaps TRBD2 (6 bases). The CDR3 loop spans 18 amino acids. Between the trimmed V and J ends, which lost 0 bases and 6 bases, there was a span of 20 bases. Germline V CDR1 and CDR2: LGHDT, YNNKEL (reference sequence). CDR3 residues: CASSQDFESGDRAGELFF. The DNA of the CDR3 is TGTGCCAGCAGCCAAGATTTTGAATCGGGGGACCGGGCCGGGGAGCTGTTTTTT.